The rows below give T cell receptor beta chains drawn from one sample of a study of Graves' ophthalmopathy and Graves' hyperthyroidism. MiXCR was run by TCRdb on the multiplex PCR reads, yielding one entry per CDR3 protein. The sample lists 230,000 or so distinct CDR3 sequences; around 50% were seen once. The specimen sequenced was peripheral blood. Receptor source: an adult man with Graves' ophthalmopathy. Both conserved end residues are part of each CDR3. The order of the fields is J gene, V gene, CDR3 length, D gene, clone size, CDR3 protein, CDR3 DNA. D genes are given only for firm matches. The size of a clone is reported for some rows only, either as once, few or many, or as a class for expanded clones.

J gene: TRBJ2-7; V gene: TRBV5-8; CDR3 length: 13; D gene: .; clone size: once; CDR3 protein: CASRAPTTYEQYF; CDR3 DNA: TGCGCCAGCAGGGCCCCGACTACCTACGAGCAGTACTTC
J gene: TRBJ1-6; V gene: TRBV9; CDR3 length: 15; D gene: .; clone size: .; CDR3 protein: CASSVEEGGNSPLHF; CDR3 DNA: TGTGCCAGCAGCGTAGAGGAGGGTGGGAATTCACCCCTCCACTTT
J gene: TRBJ2-7; V gene: TRBV3-1; CDR3 length: 18; D gene: TRBD2; clone size: .; CDR3 protein: CASSQEGLARGTIYEQYF; CDR3 DNA: TGTGCCAGCAGCCAAGAAGGACTAGCGAGAGGAACTATCTACGAGCAGTACTTC
J gene: TRBJ2-5; V gene: TRBV7-9; CDR3 length: 14; D gene: .; clone size: .; CDR3 protein: CASSSSGKGETQYF; CDR3 DNA: TGTGCCAGCAGCTCTTCAGGGAAGGGGGAGACCCAGTACTTC
J gene: TRBJ1-5; V gene: TRBV11-1; CDR3 length: 12; D gene: .; clone size: once; CDR3 protein: CASRKENQPQHF; CDR3 DNA: TGTGCCAGCAGGAAGGAAAATCAGCCCCAGCATTTT
J gene: TRBJ1-2; V gene: TRBV7-2; CDR3 length: 13; D gene: .; clone size: .; CDR3 protein: CASSSRSLYGYTF; CDR3 DNA: TGTGCCAGCAGCTCCAGAAGCCTCTATGGCTACACCTTC
J gene: TRBJ2-3; V gene: TRBV11-2; CDR3 length: 15; D gene: .; clone size: .; CDR3 protein: CASSYDVGGTDTQYF; CDR3 DNA: TGTGCCAGCAGTTACGACGTGGGAGGCACAGATACGCAGTATTTT
J gene: TRBJ2-7; V gene: TRBV28; CDR3 length: 11; D gene: .; clone size: few; CDR3 protein: CASREWSEQYF; CDR3 DNA: TGTGCCAGCAGAGAATGGTCCGAGCAGTACTTC
J gene: TRBJ1-5; V gene: TRBV20-1; CDR3 length: 13; D gene: .; clone size: .; CDR3 protein: CSARASRYGPQHF; CDR3 DNA: TGCAGTGCTAGAGCCAGTAGGTATGGGCCCCAGCATTTT
J gene: TRBJ2-3; V gene: TRBV19; CDR3 length: 15; D gene: TRBD2; clone size: .; CDR3 protein: CASSIGAGVLDTQYF; CDR3 DNA: TGTGCCAGTAGTATAGGAGCGGGAGTGTTGGATACGCAGTATTTT
J gene: TRBJ1-4; V gene: TRBV29-1; CDR3 length: 12; D gene: .; clone size: many; CDR3 protein: CSVGRGGEKLFF; CDR3 DNA: TGCAGCGTTGGGAGGGGGGGTGAAAAACTGTTTTTT
J gene: TRBJ1-4; V gene: TRBV7-6; CDR3 length: 15; D gene: .; clone size: .; CDR3 protein: CASSLELGFNEKLFF; CDR3 DNA: TGTGCCAGCAGCTTAGAACTAGGGTTTAATGAAAAACTGTTTTTT
J gene: TRBJ2-7; V gene: TRBV20-1; CDR3 length: 13; D gene: .; clone size: few; CDR3 protein: CSARASQGFEQYF; CDR3 DNA: TGCAGTGCTAGAGCTTCACAGGGTTTCGAGCAGTACTTC
J gene: TRBJ1-2; V gene: TRBV10-3; CDR3 length: 13; D gene: .; clone size: .; CDR3 protein: CAISEDGNYGYTF; CDR3 DNA: TGTGCCATCAGTGAGGACGGCAACTATGGCTACACCTTC
J gene: TRBJ1-1; V gene: TRBV5-4; CDR3 length: 13; D gene: .; clone size: many; CDR3 protein: CASSRSGGTEAFF; CDR3 DNA: TGTGCCAGCAGCCGCAGCGGTGGCACTGAAGCTTTCTTT
J gene: TRBJ2-5; V gene: TRBV9; CDR3 length: 16; D gene: .; clone size: .; CDR3 protein: CASSVDPVVPDETQYF; CDR3 DNA: TGTGCCAGCAGCGTCGACCCCGTGGTCCCTGATGAGACCCAGTACTTC
J gene: TRBJ1-2; V gene: TRBV10-3; CDR3 length: 17; D gene: TRBD1; clone size: .; CDR3 protein: CASSAYSVGQGAYGYTF; CDR3 DNA: TGTGCCAGCAGTGCTTATTCAGTCGGACAGGGGGCCTATGGCTACACCTTC
J gene: TRBJ2-5; V gene: TRBV28; CDR3 length: 15; D gene: .; clone size: .; CDR3 protein: CASSYSGGVEETQYF; CDR3 DNA: TGTGCCAGCAGTTACTCAGGGGGGGTGGAAGAGACCCAGTACTTC
J gene: TRBJ2-7; V gene: TRBV24-1; CDR3 length: 13; D gene: .; clone size: .; CDR3 protein: CATGVRGSYEQYF; CDR3 DNA: TGTGCCACCGGAGTCCGAGGCTCCTACGAGCAGTACTTC
J gene: TRBJ2-7; V gene: TRBV12-3/TRBV12-4; CDR3 length: 12; D gene: .; clone size: .; CDR3 protein: CASSRTAYEQYF; CDR3 DNA: TGTGCCAGCAGTCGGACAGCCTACGAGCAGTACTTC
J gene: TRBJ1-2; V gene: TRBV6-5; CDR3 length: 12; D gene: TRBD1; clone size: .; CDR3 protein: CASRTGVYGYTF; CDR3 DNA: TGTGCCAGCAGAACAGGGGTTTATGGCTACACCTTC
J gene: TRBJ2-7; V gene: TRBV12-3/TRBV12-4; CDR3 length: 14; D gene: .; clone size: .; CDR3 protein: CASSLRGVGYEQYF; CDR3 DNA: TGTGCCAGCAGTTTAAGAGGGGTTGGGTACGAGCAGTACTTC
J gene: TRBJ1-2; V gene: TRBV7-9; CDR3 length: 16; D gene: .; clone size: .; CDR3 protein: CASSREGRGLNYGYTF; CDR3 DNA: TGTGCCAGCAGCCGGGAGGGCAGGGGTCTTAACTATGGCTACACCTTC
J gene: TRBJ1-1; V gene: TRBV7-2; CDR3 length: 14; D gene: TRBD1; clone size: .; CDR3 protein: CASSATGASTEAFF; CDR3 DNA: TGTGCCAGCAGCGCTACAGGGGCTAGCACTGAAGCTTTCTTT
J gene: TRBJ2-7; V gene: TRBV7-2; CDR3 length: 14; D gene: TRBD1; clone size: .; CDR3 protein: CASRDPGQGYEQYF; CDR3 DNA: TGTGCCAGCAGAGATCCGGGACAGGGTTACGAGCAGTACTTC
J gene: TRBJ2-7; V gene: TRBV10-3; CDR3 length: 15; D gene: .; clone size: .; CDR3 protein: CASRRARGGSYEQYF; CDR3 DNA: TGTGCCAGCAGGCGGGCCCGAGGGGGCTCCTACGAGCAGTACTTC
J gene: TRBJ1-1; V gene: TRBV20-1; CDR3 length: 15; D gene: .; clone size: .; CDR3 protein: CSARDLSRSNTEAFF; CDR3 DNA: TGCAGTGCTAGAGATCTTTCCAGGTCGAACACTGAAGCTTTCTTT
J gene: TRBJ2-7; V gene: TRBV7-9; CDR3 length: 14; D gene: .; clone size: once; CDR3 protein: CASSLDSIPEAQYF; CDR3 DNA: TGTGCCAGCAGCTTAGATTCTATACCGGAAGCGCAGTACTTC
J gene: TRBJ1-2; V gene: TRBV19; CDR3 length: 15; D gene: TRBD1; clone size: .; CDR3 protein: CASSYRDRVYYGYTF; CDR3 DNA: TGTGCCAGTAGTTACCGGGACAGGGTTTACTATGGCTACACCTTC
J gene: TRBJ2-6; V gene: TRBV24-1; CDR3 length: 16; D gene: .; clone size: .; CDR3 protein: CATSETGFSGANVLTF; CDR3 DNA: TGTGCCACCAGTGAGACAGGCTTCTCTGGGGCCAACGTCCTGACTTTC
J gene: TRBJ2-2; V gene: TRBV5-1; CDR3 length: 17; D gene: TRBD2; clone size: .; CDR3 protein: CAGSLSSGRRNTGELFF; CDR3 DNA: TGCGCCGGCAGTTTATCTAGCGGGAGAAGGAACACCGGGGAGCTGTTTTTT
J gene: TRBJ2-7; V gene: TRBV11-2; CDR3 length: 11; D gene: .; clone size: few; CDR3 protein: CASSLGVARDF; CDR3 DNA: TGTGCCAGCAGCTTAGGGGTGGCACGGGACTTC
J gene: TRBJ1-1; V gene: TRBV2; CDR3 length: 13; D gene: .; clone size: many; CDR3 protein: CASIYHPGTEAFF; CDR3 DNA: TGTGCCAGCATCTACCATCCGGGCACTGAAGCTTTCTTT
J gene: TRBJ2-2; V gene: TRBV7-2; CDR3 length: 15; D gene: TRBD2; clone size: once; CDR3 protein: CASSLGLAGAAELFF; CDR3 DNA: TGTGCCAGCAGCTTAGGACTAGCGGGGGCTGCGGAGCTGTTTTTT
J gene: TRBJ1-1; V gene: TRBV7-4; CDR3 length: 14; D gene: .; clone size: .; CDR3 protein: CASSPFWTNTEAFF; CDR3 DNA: TGTGCCAGCAGCCCCTTTTGGACGAACACTGAAGCTTTCTTT
J gene: TRBJ1-3; V gene: TRBV4-1; CDR3 length: 16; D gene: .; clone size: few; CDR3 protein: CASSHPPVAAGNTIYF; CDR3 DNA: TGCGCCAGCAGCCATCCCCCGGTCGCAGCTGGAAACACCATATATTTT
J gene: TRBJ2-5; V gene: TRBV29-1; CDR3 length: 15; D gene: .; clone size: .; CDR3 protein: CSAQWGGREGETQYF; CDR3 DNA: TGCAGCGCCCAATGGGGGGGGCGGGAAGGAGAGACCCAGTACTTC
J gene: TRBJ2-5; V gene: TRBV7-2; CDR3 length: 14; D gene: .; clone size: few; CDR3 protein: CASSLDLRIETQYF; CDR3 DNA: TGTGCCAGCAGCTTAGATCTTCGTATTGAGACCCAGTACTTC
J gene: TRBJ1-4; V gene: TRBV2; CDR3 length: 10; D gene: .; clone size: .; CDR3 protein: CASIGSRVFF; CDR3 DNA: TGTGCCAGCATAGGAAGCAGGGTCTTTTTT
J gene: TRBJ2-7; V gene: TRBV7-9; CDR3 length: 14; D gene: .; clone size: few; CDR3 protein: CASSLSGTPYEQYF; CDR3 DNA: TGTGCCAGCAGCCTCTCCGGGACTCCCTACGAGCAGTACTTC
J gene: TRBJ2-5; V gene: TRBV5-1; CDR3 length: 14; D gene: .; clone size: .; CDR3 protein: CASSSSTLRETQYF; CDR3 DNA: TGCGCCAGCAGTTCTTCCACGTTGAGGGAGACCCAGTACTTC
J gene: TRBJ1-6; V gene: TRBV20-1; CDR3 length: 13; D gene: TRBD1; clone size: many; CDR3 protein: CSARGQDNSPLHF; CDR3 DNA: TGCAGTGCTAGGGGACAGGATAATTCACCCCTCCACTTT
J gene: TRBJ2-7; V gene: TRBV24-1; CDR3 length: 13; D gene: .; clone size: few; CDR3 protein: CATQEGPWDEQYF; CDR3 DNA: TGTGCCACCCAGGAGGGACCTTGGGACGAGCAGTACTTC
J gene: TRBJ1-2; V gene: TRBV2; CDR3 length: 13; D gene: .; clone size: .; CDR3 protein: CASSLPRGYGYTF; CDR3 DNA: TGTGCCAGCAGTTTGCCCAGGGGCTATGGCTACACCTTC
J gene: TRBJ2-2; V gene: TRBV12-3/TRBV12-4; CDR3 length: 13; D gene: .; clone size: .; CDR3 protein: CASSWTGGRELFF; CDR3 DNA: TGTGCCAGCAGTTGGACTGGCGGTCGGGAGCTGTTTTTT
J gene: TRBJ1-1; V gene: TRBV7-9; CDR3 length: 14; D gene: TRBD1; clone size: .; CDR3 protein: CASSLADRGDQAFF; CDR3 DNA: TGTGCCAGCAGCTTAGCGGACAGGGGCGACCAAGCTTTCTTT
J gene: TRBJ1-1; V gene: TRBV19; CDR3 length: 14; D gene: .; clone size: .; CDR3 protein: CASRGFGANTEAFF; CDR3 DNA: TGTGCCAGTAGGGGGTTTGGCGCGAACACTGAAGCTTTCTTT
J gene: TRBJ1-1; V gene: TRBV5-1; CDR3 length: 14; D gene: TRBD1; clone size: .; CDR3 protein: CASSLTGGVTEAFF; CDR3 DNA: TGCGCCAGCAGCTTGACAGGGGGCGTCACTGAAGCTTTCTTT
J gene: TRBJ2-5; V gene: TRBV15; CDR3 length: 14; D gene: TRBD1; clone size: .; CDR3 protein: CATSRGQGLGTQYF; CDR3 DNA: TGTGCCACCAGCAGAGGACAGGGGCTGGGGACCCAGTACTTC
J gene: TRBJ2-5; V gene: TRBV7-9; CDR3 length: 9; D gene: .; clone size: few; CDR3 protein: CASSSPFNF; CDR3 DNA: TGTGCCAGCAGCTCCCCCTTCAACTTC
J gene: TRBJ2-5; V gene: TRBV10-3; CDR3 length: 15; D gene: .; clone size: .; CDR3 protein: CASTRSGRTQETQYF; CDR3 DNA: TGTGCCAGCACTCGAAGTGGCCGGACACAAGAGACCCAGTACTTC
J gene: TRBJ1-5; V gene: TRBV4-1; CDR3 length: 14; D gene: .; clone size: .; CDR3 protein: CASRRRYSNQPQHF; CDR3 DNA: TGCGCCAGCAGGCGACGGTATAGCAATCAGCCCCAGCATTTT
J gene: TRBJ1-5; V gene: TRBV10-2; CDR3 length: 14; D gene: .; clone size: .; CDR3 protein: CASSETTLGQPQHF; CDR3 DNA: TGCGCCAGCAGTGAGACAACCCTCGGGCAGCCCCAGCATTTT
J gene: TRBJ1-1; V gene: TRBV29-1; CDR3 length: 13; D gene: TRBD1; clone size: few; CDR3 protein: CSVEKDRDTEAFF; CDR3 DNA: TGCAGCGTGGAGAAGGACAGGGACACTGAAGCTTTCTTT
J gene: TRBJ2-2; V gene: TRBV7-9; CDR3 length: 15; D gene: TRBD2; clone size: once; CDR3 protein: CASSPRTSRTGELFF; CDR3 DNA: TGCGCCAGCAGCCCTCGGACTAGCAGGACCGGGGAGCTGTTTTTT
J gene: TRBJ2-7; V gene: TRBV7-9; CDR3 length: 13; D gene: .; clone size: few; CDR3 protein: CASSLPDRYEQYF; CDR3 DNA: TGTGCCAGCAGCTTACCTGACCGCTACGAGCAGTACTTC
J gene: TRBJ2-5; V gene: TRBV29-1; CDR3 length: 11; D gene: .; clone size: many; CDR3 protein: CSLAAGETQYF; CDR3 DNA: TGCAGCCTCGCGGCGGGAGAGACCCAGTACTTC
J gene: TRBJ2-5; V gene: TRBV5-8; CDR3 length: 14; D gene: TRBD2; clone size: few; CDR3 protein: CASSATSGKETQYF; CDR3 DNA: TGTGCCAGCAGCGCGACTAGCGGTAAAGAGACCCAGTACTTC